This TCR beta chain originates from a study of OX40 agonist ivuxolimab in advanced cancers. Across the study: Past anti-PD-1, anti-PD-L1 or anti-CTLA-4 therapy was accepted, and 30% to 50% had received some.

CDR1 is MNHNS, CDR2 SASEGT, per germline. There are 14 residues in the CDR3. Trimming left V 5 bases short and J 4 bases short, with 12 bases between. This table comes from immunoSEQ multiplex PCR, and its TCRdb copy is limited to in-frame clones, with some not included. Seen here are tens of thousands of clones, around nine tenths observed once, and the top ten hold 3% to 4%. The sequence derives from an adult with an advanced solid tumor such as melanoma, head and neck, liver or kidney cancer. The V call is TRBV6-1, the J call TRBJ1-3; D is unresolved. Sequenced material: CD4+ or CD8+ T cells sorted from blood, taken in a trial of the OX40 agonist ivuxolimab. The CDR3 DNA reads TGTGCCAGCAGTCCCTGGCGGGCCGGAAACACCATATATTTT. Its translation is CASSPWRAGNTIYF.